This record concerns one T cell receptor (beta chain) sequence. The data belong to a study of CD8 T cells in ankylosing spondylitis. Each CDR3 protein gets one entry after TCRdb re-called the 5' RACE reads with MiXCR. This table holds around 150,000 distinct CDR3 sequences, 44% found once. Per germline, CDR1 SGDLS and CDR2 YYNGEE. The CDR3 runs 12 residues. The V end was cut by 0 bases, the J end by 6 bases, with 7 bases between. Sequences were obtained from synovial fluid, either unsorted or a sorted T cell fraction (not recorded which). The J gene is TRBJ2-7, the V gene TRBV9, with a weak D call TRBD2 (5 bases). This TCR came from a male donor with ankylosing spondylitis. CDR3 DNA sequence: TGTGCCAGCAGCGTAGATGGAGGCGAGCAGTACTTC. Amino acids: CASSVDGGEQYF. The whole variable domain, filled in from reference TRBV9 and TRBJ2-7, reads DSGVTQTPKHLITATGQRVTLRCSPRSGDLSVYWYQQSLDQGLQFLIQYYNGEERAKGNILERFSAQQFPDLHSELNLSSLELGDSALYFCASSVDGGEQYFGPGTRLTVT.